Shown below are 26 T cell receptor beta chains from a single sample sequenced in a study of T cell responses to AZD1222 COVID-19 vaccine listed by TCRdb under 2021. The sample's time point label, in plain terms: about 28 days (+/-7) after the second vaccine dose. Library preparation was by the immunoSEQ multiplex PCR assay. Held by TCRdb, this immuneACCESS table contains in-frame sequences only and omits some clones. Under half of the omission traces to an unresolved V gene where checked; the cause of the rest is unknown. This sample has about 120,000 clones in its table, and 84% of those were observed once. The leading ten clones occupy about 27% of the sample. Specimen: peripheral blood, collected 28 days after the second AZD1222 dose. The receptor set was obtained from an adult who received the AZD1222 COVID-19 vaccine.

This clone was counted a few times. This sequence joins TRBV12-3 or TRBV12-4 and TRBJ1-2; D uncertain. This CDR3 comprises 13 residues. The V gene lost 4 bases and the J gene lost 4 bases, with 10 bases spanning the gap. For the CDR3, the DNA is TGTGCCAGCAGTTCGACGAACTCCTATGGCTACACCTTC. Its protein is CASSSTNSYGYTF.

The genes are TRBV4-1 and TRBJ2-5; a possible D gene is TRBD1 (5 bases). This CDR3 comprises 16 residues. CDR1 MGHRA and CDR2 YSYEKL come from the germline V gene. V gave up 1 base and J gave up 1 base, with 13 bases separating them. CDR3 sequence: CASSQGGGRSQETQYF. The CDR3 DNA reads as TGCGCCAGCAGCCAAGGGGGCGGCAGGAGCCAAGAGACCCAGTACTTC.

The rearrangement uses TRBV19 and TRBJ1-3; D is possibly TRBD1 (5 bases). Germline values: CDR1 LNHDA, CDR2 SQIVND (reference sequence). The length of the CDR3 is 15 residues. V lost 4 bases and J 2 bases, leaving 12 bases between the germline ends. The CDR3 loop reads CASSTRPGPGNTIYF. CDR3 DNA: TGTGCCAGTAGTACCCGCCCGGGGCCTGGAAACACCATATATTTT.

The rearrangement joins TRBV29-1 to TRBJ1-2; D unresolved. The V end lost 6 bases, the J end lost 4 bases, and 3 bases lay between the germline ends. The germline gives CDR1 SQVTM, CDR2 ANQGSEA. The CDR3 consists of 9 residues. The CDR3 DNA follows: TGCAGCGTGGGCTATGGCTACACCTTC. Its translation: CSVGYGYTF.

This chain joins TRBV19 and TRBJ1-2; the D is unclear. Per the germline V gene, CDR1 is LNHDA and CDR2 is SQIVND (reference sequence). The V end lost 3 bases, the J end lost 4 bases, and 18 bases lay between the germline ends. The CDR3 loop spans 16 amino acids. CDR3: CASSINAGGFPYGYTF. In DNA form, the CDR3 reads TGTGCCAGTAGTATTAACGCAGGAGGTTTTCCCTATGGCTACACCTTC.

This chain links TRBV6-6 with TRBJ1-6; perhaps TRBD1 as D (6 bases). The CDR3 is 17 residues long. Trimming took off 5 bases at V and 5 bases at J, with 19 bases between the two ends. Germline CDR1 reads MNHNY; CDR2 reads SVGAGI (reference sequence). CDR3 residues: CASSPHGGPHDNSPLHF. CDR3 in DNA: TGTGCCAGCAGTCCCCATGGGGGGCCCCACGATAATTCACCCCTCCACTTT.

The rearrangement uses TRBV5-4 and TRBJ2-1, with 8 bases fitting TRBD2. The CDR3 has 14 residues. CDR1 is SGHNT, CDR2 YYREEE, per germline (reference sequence). V was clipped by 3 bases and J by 5 bases; unmatched bases: 4. CDR3 DNA sequence: TGTGCCAGCAGCTACCTAGCGGGCAACAATGAGCAGTTCTTC. This gives the protein CASSYLAGNNEQFF. Complete variable domain (other parts from reference TRBV5-4 and TRBJ2-1): ETGVTQSPTHLIKTRGQQVTLRCSSQSGHNTVSWYQQALGQGPQFIFQYYREEENGRGNFPPRFSGLQFPNYSSELNVNALELDDSALYLCASSYLAGNNEQFFGPGTRLTVL.

The rearrangement uses TRBV5-1 and TRBJ1-1; tentatively, D is TRBD1 (6 bases). The CDR3 has 13 residues. Germline V lookup: CDR1 SGHRS, CDR2 YFSETQ. Trimming cost V 5 bases and J 3 bases, with 11 bases left between them. CDR3: CASSYREHTEAFF. CDR3 nucleotides: TGCGCCAGCAGTTACAGGGAACACACTGAAGCTTTCTTT.

The rearrangement uses TRBV12-3 or TRBV12-4 and TRBJ1-2; TRBD1 might be the D (5 bases). This CDR3 is 13 amino acids long. Trimming removed 3 bases at V and 8 bases at J, with 13 bases between. Here the CDR3 reads CASSFLPGGGYTF. In nucleotides, the CDR3 is TGTGCCAGCAGTTTCCTCCCGGGGGGAGGCTACACCTTC.

This clone was seen once. V usage is TRBV13 and J usage is TRBJ2-5, with D perhaps matching TRBD1 or TRBD2 (7 bases each). Trimming removed 4 bases from V and 5 bases from J, with 17 bases in between. Germline-derived CDR1 and CDR2 are PRHDT and FYEKMQ (reference sequence). The CDR3 length is 15 residues. CDR3 DNA: TGTGCCAGCAGCTCCCCAGGGGGGGTTAACGAGACCCAGTACTTC. Amino acids: CASSSPGGVNETQYF.

DNA of the CDR3: TGTGCCAGCAGCTTGGCTACAGGGACGATCTACGAGCAGTACTTC. This translates into CASSLATGTIYEQYF. The chain recombines TRBV5-5 with TRBJ2-7, with D tentatively TRBD1 (6 bases). The CDR3 length is 15 residues. Between the trimmed V and J ends, which lost 0 bases and 3 bases, there was a span of 13 bases. Germline V gene sequence: CDR1 SGHKS, CDR2 YYEKEE (reference sequence).

V gene TRBV5-1 combines with J gene TRBJ1-1, with D perhaps TRBD1 (6 bases). V lost 2 bases and J 5 bases, leaving 13 bases between the germline ends. Per the germline V gene, CDR1 is SGHRS and CDR2 is YFSETQ. This CDR3 has 14 residues. The CDR3 nucleotides read TGCGCCAGCAGCTTATTGGGGGCTCGGACTGAAGCTTTCTTT. This encodes CASSLLGARTEAFF. The variable domain in full, with the rest retrieved from reference TRBV5-1 and TRBJ1-1, is KAGVTQTPRYLIKTRGQQVTLSCSPISGHRSVSWYQQTPGQGLQFLFEYFSETQRNKGNFPGRFSGRQFSNSRSEMNVSTLELGDSALYLCASSLLGARTEAFFGQGTRLTVV.

V usage is TRBV4-3 and J usage is TRBJ2-3; unclear D gene. The CDR3 runs to 12 residues. The V gene's germline CDR1 is LGHNA and CDR2 YSLEER. V was shortened by 1 base and J by 6 bases, with 5 bases between the two germline ends. The CDR3 spells CASSQASDTQYF. CDR3 DNA: TGCGCCAGCAGCCAAGCCTCGGATACGCAGTATTTT.

This rearrangement joins TRBV28 to TRBJ2-3, with D perhaps matching TRBD1 (6 bases). V was trimmed by 9 bases and J by 3 bases, leaving 19 bases between them. From germline, CDR1 is MDHEN and CDR2 SYDVKM. The CDR3 contains 15 residues. The DNA of the CDR3 is TGTGCCAGTCGGGGACCAGGGGTGGTTACAGATACGCAGTATTTT. It codes for CASRGPGVVTDTQYF.

The chain joins TRBV6-5 to TRBJ1-1; possibly TRBD1 for D (6 bases). Germline V gene lookup returns CDR1 MNHEY and CDR2 SVGAGI. Between the trimmed V and J ends, which lost 6 bases and 1 base, there was a span of 12 bases. The CDR3 length is 14 residues. Here the CDR3 reads CASRTGRGNTEAFF. The CDR3, as DNA: TGTGCCAGCAGAACAGGGCGGGGGAACACTGAAGCTTTCTTT.

The rearrangement uses TRBV10-2 and TRBJ1-6, with a weak D call TRBD1 (6 bases). The germline V and J ends were trimmed by 8 bases and 7 bases, with 12 bases remaining between them. CDR1 and CDR2 (germline): WSHSY, SAAADI. The CDR3 totals 13 residues. The CDR3 nucleotides read TGCGCCAGCTCATACAGGGAGAATTCACCCCTCCACTTT. Translation gives CASSYRENSPLHF.

CDR3 sequence reads: CASSDMTGNYGYTF. In DNA form, the CDR3 reads TGTGCCAGCAGTGACATGACAGGGAACTATGGCTACACCTTC. J is TRBJ1-2 and V is TRBV2; 7 nucleotides agree with TRBD1. Germline lookup yields CDR1 SNHLY and CDR2 FYNNEI. This CDR3 is built from 14 residues. Unmatched junction bases numbered 3, after V lost 3 bases and J lost 2 bases.

The V gene is TRBV11-3, the J gene TRBJ2-1; perhaps D is TRBD1 or TRBD2 (5 bases each). Germline values: CDR1 SGHNT, CDR2 YENEEA. The CDR3 length is 14 residues. V was pared by 5 bases and J by 4 bases, with 12 bases between. The CDR3 sequence is CASSLTGTYNEQFF. CDR3 nucleotides: TGTGCCAGCAGCCTCACCGGGACGTACAATGAGCAGTTCTTC.

The rearrangement links TRBV29-1 to TRBJ2-1, with 9 bases identical to TRBD1. The CDR3 consists of 14 residues. With 2 bases clipped from V and 6 bases from J, the junction kept 5 bases outside the gene matches. Germline V gene data show CDR1 as SQVTM and CDR2 as ANQGSEA. The CDR3 protein is CSVERDRVGNEQFF. The CDR3 DNA follows: TGCAGCGTTGAAAGGGACAGGGTGGGCAATGAGCAGTTCTTC.

This clone is medium-sized in the sample. The genes are TRBV27 and TRBJ1-2; unclear D gene. Trimming took off 0 bases at V and 5 bases at J, with 7 bases between the two ends. The CDR3 consists of 13 residues. Germline values: CDR1 MNHEY, CDR2 SMNVEV (reference sequence). The CDR3 region is CASSLSGYYGYTF. CDR3 bases: TGTGCCAGCAGTTTATCAGGGTATTATGGCTACACCTTC.

Regarding this clone: Other DNA sequences from this sample encode an identical CDR3 as well. The V gene is TRBV10-3, the J gene TRBJ1-1; a weak D match, TRBD1 (5 bases). CDR3 length equals 14 residues. The germline V and J ends were trimmed by 2 bases and 3 bases, with 10 bases remaining between them. CDR1 ENHRY and CDR2 SYGVKD come from the germline V gene. The CDR3 region has the DNA TGTGCCATCAGTGAGCCGGGGGGGGACACTGAAGCTTTCTTT. It yields the protein CAISEPGGDTEAFF.

The gene calls are TRBV2 and TRBJ2-3; no firm D call. CDR3 length equals 12 residues. The germline V and J ends were trimmed by 9 bases and 0 bases, with 7 bases remaining between them. The germline V gene has CDR1 SNHLY and CDR2 FYNNEI. CDR3 residues: CARSISTDTQYF. Here the CDR3 DNA reads TGTGCCAGATCAATTAGCACAGATACGCAGTATTTT.

There are a few counts of this clone. The chain employs TRBV5-1 and TRBJ1-3; D is uncertain. The CDR3 runs to 14 residues. The V end was cut by 7 bases, the J end by 0 bases, with 11 bases between. The germline gives CDR1 SGHRS, CDR2 YFSETQ. CDR3 loop: CASHAGGSGNTIYF. The DNA of the CDR3 is TGCGCCAGCCATGCGGGAGGCTCTGGAAACACCATATATTTT.

V usage is TRBV24-1 and J usage is TRBJ2-6; 7 nucleotides align to TRBD1. The length of the CDR3 is 16 residues. V trimming: 5 bases; J trimming: 0 bases; junction bases outside the gene matches: 3. Germline lookup yields CDR1 KGHDR and CDR2 SFDVKD. The CDR3 DNA reads TGTGCCACCAGTGGTGACAGGGACTCTGGGGCCAACGTCCTGACTTTC. This gives the protein CATSGDRDSGANVLTF.

The chain couples TRBV3-1 (or the pseudogene TRBV3-2) to TRBJ1-3, with a possible D match to TRBD1 (6 bases). The CDR3 has 15 amino acids. The V gene's germline CDR1 is LGHDT and CDR2 YNNKEL (reference sequence). V shed 0 bases and J shed 4 bases, with 10 bases lying between them. The CDR3 DNA reads as TGTGCCAGCAGCCAAGACTACAGGGAAGGAAACACCATATATTTT. Residues: CASSQDYREGNTIYF.

This chain joins TRBV24-1 and TRBJ2-5; no firm D call. Germline CDR1 and CDR2: KGHDR and SFDVKD. CDR3 length: 11 amino acids. The V and J ends lost 6 bases and 5 bases respectively, with 6 bases between them. CDR3 region: CATSQTETQYF. The CDR3 region has the DNA TGTGCCACCAGTCAAACGGAGACCCAGTACTTC.